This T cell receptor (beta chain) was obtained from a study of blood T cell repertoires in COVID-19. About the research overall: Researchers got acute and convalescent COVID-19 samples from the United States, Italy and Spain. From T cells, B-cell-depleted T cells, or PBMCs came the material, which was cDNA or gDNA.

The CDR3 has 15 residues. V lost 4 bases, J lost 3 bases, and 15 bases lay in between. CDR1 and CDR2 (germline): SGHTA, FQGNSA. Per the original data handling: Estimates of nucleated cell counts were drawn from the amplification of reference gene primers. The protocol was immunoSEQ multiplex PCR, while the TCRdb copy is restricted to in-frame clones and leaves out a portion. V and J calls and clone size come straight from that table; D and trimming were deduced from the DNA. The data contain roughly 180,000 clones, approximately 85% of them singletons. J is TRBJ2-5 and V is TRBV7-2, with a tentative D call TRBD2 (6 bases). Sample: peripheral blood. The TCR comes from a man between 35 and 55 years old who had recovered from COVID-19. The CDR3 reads CASSSAAWGEETQYF. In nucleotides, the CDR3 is TGTGCCAGCAGCTCCGCTGCGTGGGGGGAAGAGACCCAGTACTTC.